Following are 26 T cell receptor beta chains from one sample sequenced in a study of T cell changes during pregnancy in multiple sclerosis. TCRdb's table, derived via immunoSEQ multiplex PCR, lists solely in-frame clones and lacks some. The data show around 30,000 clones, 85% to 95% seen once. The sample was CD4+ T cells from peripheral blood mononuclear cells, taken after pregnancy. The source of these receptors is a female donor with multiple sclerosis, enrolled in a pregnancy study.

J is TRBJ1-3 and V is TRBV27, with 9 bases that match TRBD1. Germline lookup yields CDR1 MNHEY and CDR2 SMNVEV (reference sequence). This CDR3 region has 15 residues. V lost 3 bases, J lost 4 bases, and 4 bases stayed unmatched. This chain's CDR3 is CASSFTGGRGNTIYF. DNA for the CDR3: TGTGCCAGCAGTTTCACAGGGGGCAGGGGAAACACCATATATTTT.

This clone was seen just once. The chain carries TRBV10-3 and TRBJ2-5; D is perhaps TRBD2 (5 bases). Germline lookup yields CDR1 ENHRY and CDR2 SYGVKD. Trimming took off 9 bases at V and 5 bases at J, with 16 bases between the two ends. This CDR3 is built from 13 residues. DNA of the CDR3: TGTGCCATAAATGGTGAGGGAACTGAGACCCAGTACTTC. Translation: CAINGEGTETQYF.

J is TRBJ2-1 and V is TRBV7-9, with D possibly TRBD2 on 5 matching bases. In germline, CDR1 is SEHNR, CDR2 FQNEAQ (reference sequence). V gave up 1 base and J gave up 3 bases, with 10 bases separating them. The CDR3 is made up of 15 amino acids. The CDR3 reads CASSLGAAGYNEQFF. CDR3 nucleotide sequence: TGTGCCAGCAGCTTAGGGGCGGCGGGCTACAATGAGCAGTTCTTC.

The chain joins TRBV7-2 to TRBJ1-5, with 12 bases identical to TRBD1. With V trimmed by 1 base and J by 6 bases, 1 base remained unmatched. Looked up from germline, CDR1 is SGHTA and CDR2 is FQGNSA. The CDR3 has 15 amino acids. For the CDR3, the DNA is TGTGCCAGCAGCTTAGGGGACAGGGGGCTTCAGCCCCAGCATTTT. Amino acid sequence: CASSLGDRGLQPQHF. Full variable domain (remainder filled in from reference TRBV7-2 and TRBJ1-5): GAGVSQSPSNKVTEKGKDVELRCDPISGHTALYWYRQSLGQGLEFLIYFQGNSAPDKSGLPSDRFSAERTGGSVSTLTIQRTQQEDSAVYLCASSLGDRGLQPQHFGDGTRLSIL.

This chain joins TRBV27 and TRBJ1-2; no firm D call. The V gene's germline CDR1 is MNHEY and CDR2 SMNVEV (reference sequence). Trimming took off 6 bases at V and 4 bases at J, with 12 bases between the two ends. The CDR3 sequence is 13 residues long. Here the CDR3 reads CASRAEGLYGYTF. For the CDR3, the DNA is TGTGCCAGCAGGGCCGAGGGCCTCTATGGCTACACCTTC.

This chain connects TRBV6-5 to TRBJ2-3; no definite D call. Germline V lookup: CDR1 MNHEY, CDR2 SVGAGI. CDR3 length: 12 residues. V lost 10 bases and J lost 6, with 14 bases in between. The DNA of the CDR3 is TGTGCCACCTCAAGTAGTTCGGATACGCAGTATTTT. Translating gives CATSSSSDTQYF.

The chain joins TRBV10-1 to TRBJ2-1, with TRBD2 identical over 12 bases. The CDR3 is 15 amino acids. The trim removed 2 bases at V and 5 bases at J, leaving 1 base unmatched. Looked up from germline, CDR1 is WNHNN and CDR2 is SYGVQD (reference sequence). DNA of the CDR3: TGCGCCAGCAGTGAGGGGACTAGCGGGCACAATGAGCAGTTCTTC. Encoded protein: CASSEGTSGHNEQFF.

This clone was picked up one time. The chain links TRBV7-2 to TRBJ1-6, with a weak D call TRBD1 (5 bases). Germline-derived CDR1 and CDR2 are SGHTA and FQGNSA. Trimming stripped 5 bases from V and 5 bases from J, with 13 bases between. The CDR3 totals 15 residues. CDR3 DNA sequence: TGTGCCAGCAGCGCCCCGTCAGGGAATAATTCACCCCTCCACTTT. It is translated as CASSAPSGNNSPLHF.

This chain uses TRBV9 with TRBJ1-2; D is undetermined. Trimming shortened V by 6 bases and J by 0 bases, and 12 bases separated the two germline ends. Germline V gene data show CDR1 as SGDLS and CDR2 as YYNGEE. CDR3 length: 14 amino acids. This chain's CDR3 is CASTLHETNYGYTF. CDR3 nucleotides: TGTGCCAGCACCCTCCACGAGACTAACTATGGCTACACCTTC.

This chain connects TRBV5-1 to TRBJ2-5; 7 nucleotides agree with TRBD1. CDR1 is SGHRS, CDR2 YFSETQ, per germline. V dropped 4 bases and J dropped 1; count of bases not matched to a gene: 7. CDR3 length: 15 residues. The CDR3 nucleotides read TGCGCCAGCAGCCCTACAGGGGCCATCCAAGAGACCCAGTACTTC. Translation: CASSPTGAIQETQYF.

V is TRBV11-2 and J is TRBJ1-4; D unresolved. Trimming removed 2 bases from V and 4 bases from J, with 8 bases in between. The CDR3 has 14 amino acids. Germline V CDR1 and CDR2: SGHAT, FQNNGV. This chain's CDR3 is CASSLNTINEKLFF. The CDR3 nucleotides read TGTGCCAGCAGCTTAAACACAATTAATGAAAAACTGTTTTTT.

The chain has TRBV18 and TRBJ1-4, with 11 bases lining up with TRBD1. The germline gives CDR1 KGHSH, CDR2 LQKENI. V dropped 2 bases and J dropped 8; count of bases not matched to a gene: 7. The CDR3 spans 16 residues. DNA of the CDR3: TGTGCCAGCTCACCATACGCCGGGACAGGGGGAGAAAAACTGTTTTTT. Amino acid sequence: CASSPYAGTGGEKLFF.

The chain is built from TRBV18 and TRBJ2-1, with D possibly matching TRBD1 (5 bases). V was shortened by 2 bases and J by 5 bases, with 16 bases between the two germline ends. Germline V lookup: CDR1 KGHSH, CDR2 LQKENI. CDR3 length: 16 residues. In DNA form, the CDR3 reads TGTGCCAGCTCACCAAATGCAAGGGGTCCACACAATGAGCAGTTCTTC. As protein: CASSPNARGPHNEQFF.

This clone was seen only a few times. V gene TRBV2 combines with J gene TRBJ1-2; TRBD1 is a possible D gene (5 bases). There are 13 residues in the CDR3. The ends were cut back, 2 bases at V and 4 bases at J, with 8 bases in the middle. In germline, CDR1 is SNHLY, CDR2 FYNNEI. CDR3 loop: CASSEQGAYGYTF. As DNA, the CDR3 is TGTGCCAGCAGTGAACAGGGCGCCTATGGCTACACCTTC.

The CDR3: CASRRVTGDWGYTF. CDR3 bases: TGTGCCAGTAGGAGGGTAACAGGGGATTGGGGCTACACCTTC. The rearrangement joins TRBV19 to TRBJ1-2; 7 bases match TRBD1. The CDR3 loop spans 14 amino acids. The V and J ends lost 6 bases and 8 bases, in that order; junction bases with no gene match: 12. Germline V gene lookup returns CDR1 LNHDA and CDR2 SQIVND (reference sequence).

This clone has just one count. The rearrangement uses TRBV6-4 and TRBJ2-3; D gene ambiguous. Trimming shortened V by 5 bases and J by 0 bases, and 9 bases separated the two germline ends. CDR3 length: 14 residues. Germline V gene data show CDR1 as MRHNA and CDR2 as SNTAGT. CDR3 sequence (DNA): TGTGCCAGCAGTAGCAGCGATAGCACAGATACGCAGTATTTT. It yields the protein CASSSSDSTDTQYF.

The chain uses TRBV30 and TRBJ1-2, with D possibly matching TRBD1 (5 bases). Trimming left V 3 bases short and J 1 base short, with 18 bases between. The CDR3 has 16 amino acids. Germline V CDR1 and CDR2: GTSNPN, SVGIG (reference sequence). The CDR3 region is CAWRVPGLLNNYGYTF. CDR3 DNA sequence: TGTGCCTGGAGGGTCCCGGGACTCCTTAATAACTATGGCTACACCTTC.

The CDR3 bases are TGTGCCAGTAGTTTCATTTTTGACAGGGTCAACTACGAGCAGTACTTC. This codes for CASSFIFDRVNYEQYF. The chain links TRBV19 to TRBJ2-7, with 7 bases fitting TRBD1. Germline lookup yields CDR1 LNHDA and CDR2 SQIVND (reference sequence). This CDR3 comprises 16 residues. V gave up 5 bases and J gave up 3 bases; unmatched junction bases: 13.

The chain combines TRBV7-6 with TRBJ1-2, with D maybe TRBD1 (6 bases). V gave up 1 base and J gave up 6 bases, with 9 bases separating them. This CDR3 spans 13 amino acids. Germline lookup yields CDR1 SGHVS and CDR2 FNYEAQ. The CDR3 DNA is TGTGCCAGCAGCTTAGACAGGGTCAATGGCTACACCTTC. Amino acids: CASSLDRVNGYTF.

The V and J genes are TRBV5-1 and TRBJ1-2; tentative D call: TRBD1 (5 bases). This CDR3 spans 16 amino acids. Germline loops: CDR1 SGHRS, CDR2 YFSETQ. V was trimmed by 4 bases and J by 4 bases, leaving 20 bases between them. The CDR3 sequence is CASSPTASTEAYGYTF. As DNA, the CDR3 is TGCGCCAGCAGCCCGACCGCCTCGACAGAGGCCTATGGCTACACCTTC. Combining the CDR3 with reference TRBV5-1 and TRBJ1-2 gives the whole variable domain KAGVTQTPRYLIKTRGQQVTLSCSPISGHRSVSWYQQTPGQGLQFLFEYFSETQRNKGNFPGRFSGRQFSNSRSEMNVSTLELGDSALYLCASSPTASTEAYGYTFGSGTRLTVV.

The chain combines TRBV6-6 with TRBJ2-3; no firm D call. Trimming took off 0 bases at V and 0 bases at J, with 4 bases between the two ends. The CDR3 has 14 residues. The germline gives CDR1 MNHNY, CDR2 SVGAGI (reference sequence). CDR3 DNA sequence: TGTGCCAGCAGTTACTCCGGGAGCACAGATACGCAGTATTTT. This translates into CASSYSGSTDTQYF.

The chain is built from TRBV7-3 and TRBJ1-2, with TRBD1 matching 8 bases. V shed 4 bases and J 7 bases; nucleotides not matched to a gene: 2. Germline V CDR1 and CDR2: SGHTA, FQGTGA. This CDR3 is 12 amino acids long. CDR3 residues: CASSSDRAGYTF. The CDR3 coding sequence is TGTGCCAGCAGCTCGGACAGGGCTGGCTACACCTTC.

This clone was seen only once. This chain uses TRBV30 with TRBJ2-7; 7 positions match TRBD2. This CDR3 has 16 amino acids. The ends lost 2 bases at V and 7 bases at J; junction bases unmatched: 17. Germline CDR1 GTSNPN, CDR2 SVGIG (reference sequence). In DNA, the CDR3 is TGTGCCTGGAGTCTACTCCCTGGCGGGAGTGTTAAAGAGCAGTACTTC. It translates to CAWSLLPGGSVKEQYF.

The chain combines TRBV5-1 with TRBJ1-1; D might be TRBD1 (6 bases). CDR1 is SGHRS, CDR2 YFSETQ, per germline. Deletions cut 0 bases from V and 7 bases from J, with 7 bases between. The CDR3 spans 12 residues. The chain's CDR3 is CASSLGQDEAFF. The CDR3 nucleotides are TGCGCCAGCAGCTTGGGACAGGATGAAGCTTTCTTT.

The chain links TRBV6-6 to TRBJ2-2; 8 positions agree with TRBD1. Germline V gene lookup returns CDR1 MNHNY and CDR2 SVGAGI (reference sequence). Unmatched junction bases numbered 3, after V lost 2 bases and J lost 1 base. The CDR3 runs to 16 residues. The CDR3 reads CASSYLDRVNTGELFF. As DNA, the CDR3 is TGTGCCAGCAGTTACCTGGACAGGGTGAACACCGGGGAGCTGTTTTTT.

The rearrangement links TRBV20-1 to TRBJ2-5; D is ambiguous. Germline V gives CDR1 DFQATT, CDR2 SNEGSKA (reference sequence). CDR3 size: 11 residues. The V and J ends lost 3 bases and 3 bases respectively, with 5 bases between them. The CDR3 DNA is TGCAGTGCTAGGCCAGAAGAGACCCAGTACTTC. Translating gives CSARPEETQYF.